The 8 T cell receptor beta chains below all came from one sample that was sequenced in a study of blood T cell repertoires in COVID-19. The repertoire was sequenced with immunoSEQ multiplex PCR; TCRdb's copy has only in-frame clones and lacks some. The repertoire holds 100,000 or so clones, with 70% to 90% as singletons. Sequenced: peripheral blood. These receptors all stem from a human donor in a cohort sampled during active COVID-19.

J is TRBJ1-4 and V is TRBV5-4; 7 positions agree with TRBD1. V lost 2 bases and J lost 8; bases outside the gene matches: 3. The CDR3 loop spans 13 amino acids. CDR1 SGHNT and CDR2 YYREEE come from the germline V gene (reference sequence). CDR3 nucleotides: TGTGCCAGCAGCTTATCCAGGGGGGAAAAACTGTTTTTT. Translation gives CASSLSRGEKLFF.

The genes are TRBV28 and TRBJ1-6; a possible D gene is TRBD1 (5 bases). Germline V gives CDR1 MDHEN, CDR2 SYDVKM. The V end lost 5 bases, the J end lost 12 bases, and 14 bases lay between the germline ends. The CDR3 consists of 13 residues. CDR3 coding DNA: TGTGCCAGCAGTGTCCCACGGCAGGGACCCCTCCACTTT. Protein sequence: CASSVPRQGPLHF.

The CDR3 DNA reads TGTGCCAGCAGCTTTGGGGGAGGGCCCTACAATGAGCAGTTCTTC. It is translated as CASSFGGGPYNEQFF. This rearrangement joins TRBV7-3 to TRBJ2-1; 7 nucleotides agree with TRBD2. The length of the CDR3 is 15 residues. Germline trimming cut 3 bases from V and 2 bases from J; bases unmatched to any gene: 4. Germline assignment: CDR1 SGHTA and CDR2 FQGTGA. Full variable domain (missing parts from reference TRBV7-3 and TRBJ2-1): GAGVSQTPSNKVTEKGKYVELRCDPISGHTALYWYRQSLGQGPEFLIYFQGTGAADDSGLPNDRFFAVRPEGSVSTLKIQRTERGDSAVYLCASSFGGGPYNEQFFGPGTRLTVL.

The chain couples TRBV29-1 to TRBJ1-4; a weak D match, TRBD1 (5 bases). Germline V gene sequence: CDR1 SQVTM, CDR2 ANQGSEA. V was clipped by 4 bases and J by 8 bases, with 17 bases between them. The CDR3 sequence is 14 residues long. The CDR3 loop is CSVGLGAGREKLFF. The CDR3 DNA is TGCAGCGTTGGGTTAGGGGCAGGGCGAGAAAAACTGTTTTTT. Using reference TRBV29-1 and TRBJ1-4 for the parts outside the CDR3, the full variable domain is SAVISQKPSRDICQRGTSLTIQCQVDSQVTMMFWYRQQPGQSLTLIATANQGSEATYESGFVIDKFPISRPNLTFSTLTVSNMSPEDSSIYLCSVGLGAGREKLFFGSGTQLSVL.

V gene TRBV12-3 or TRBV12-4 combines with J gene TRBJ1-4; possibly TRBD1 for D (5 bases). The CDR3 sequence is 13 residues long. V lost 5 bases to trimming and J lost 7 bases, with 11 bases between them. The CDR3, as DNA: TGTGCCAGCAGTCATGATCAGGGTGAAAAACTGTTTTTT. Translation: CASSHDQGEKLFF.

Written as DNA, the CDR3 is TGTGCCAGCAGCCGCCTAGCCGGCACAGATACGCAGTATTTT. It encodes CASSRLAGTDTQYF. The V gene is TRBV6-2 or TRBV6-3, the J gene TRBJ2-3, with D possibly TRBD2 on 5 matching bases. V lost 6 bases and J 1 base, leaving 11 bases between the germline ends. The germline gives CDR1 MNHEY, CDR2 SVGEGT. The CDR3 is 14 residues long.

V gene TRBV11-2 combines with J gene TRBJ2-5; D is possibly TRBD1 (5 bases). V dropped 4 bases and J dropped 3 bases, with 9 bases sitting between them. The germline V gene encodes CDR1 SGHAT and CDR2 FQNNGV. The CDR3 covers 13 residues. The chain's CDR3 is CASSYQTEETQYF. DNA of the CDR3: TGTGCCAGCAGCTATCAGACAGAAGAGACCCAGTACTTC. The complete variable domain, with remaining parts taken from reference TRBV11-2 and TRBJ2-5, reads EAGVAQSPRYKIIEKRQSVAFWCNPISGHATLYWYQQILGQGPKLLIQFQNNGVVDDSQLPKDRFSAERLKGVDSTLKIQPAKLEDSAVYLCASSYQTEETQYFGPGTRLLVL.

As regards this clone: The junction and the germline gene differ at one end; a read error may be behind it. The rearrangement links TRBV14 to TRBJ2-2, with TRBD1 identical over 7 bases. Germline V gives CDR1 SGHDN, CDR2 FVKESK. The CDR3 sequence is 20 residues long. CDR3 region: CASSQELRPARGCRNRGAVF. In DNA, the CDR3 is TGTGCCAGCAGCCAAGAACTCAGGCCCGCCAGGGGGTGTAGGAACCGGGGAGCTGTTTTT.